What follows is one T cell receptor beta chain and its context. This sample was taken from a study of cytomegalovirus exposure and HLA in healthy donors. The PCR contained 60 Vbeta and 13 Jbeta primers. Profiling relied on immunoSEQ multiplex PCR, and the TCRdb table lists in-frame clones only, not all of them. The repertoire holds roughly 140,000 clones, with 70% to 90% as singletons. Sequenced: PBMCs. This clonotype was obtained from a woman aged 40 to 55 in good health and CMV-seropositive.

CDR3 coding DNA: TGCAGCGCCACACGACCAGGATACACCGGGGAGCTGTTTTTT. This sequence encodes CSATRPGYTGELFF. The gene calls are TRBV29-1 and TRBJ2-2; D not resolved. Germline V gene sequence: CDR1 SQVTM, CDR2 ANQGSEA. The CDR3 spans 14 residues. Trimming cost V 7 bases and J 3 bases, with 15 bases left between them.